The entry that follows covers one T cell receptor beta chain sequence. Trimming cost V 8 bases and J 4 bases; bases outside gene matches: 2. The CDR3 covers 13 residues. The germline gives CDR1 SEHNR, CDR2 FQNEAQ (reference sequence). The PCR was carried out with 60 Vbeta primers and 13 Jbeta primers. Here immunoSEQ multiplex PCR was the method, and the copy in TCRdb shows in-frame clones only, minus some. Of more than 70,000 clones listed, 77% were seen once; the top ten hold 3%. These data belong to a study of cytomegalovirus exposure and HLA in healthy donors. Study-wide background: The Caucasian-associated ancestry cluster contained about four fifths of the roughly 400 genotyped donors.

The clonotype originates from a man aged 50-59 years in good health and CMV-seropositive. This rearrangement joins TRBV7-9 to TRBJ2-1, with 10 bases identical to TRBD2. The sample was PBMCs. CDR3 sequence reads: CASVLAGYNEQFF. The CDR3 bases are TGTGCCAGCGTACTAGCGGGGTACAATGAGCAGTTCTTC. Supplemented by reference TRBV7-9 and TRBJ2-1, the full variable domain reads DTGVSQNPRHKITKRGQNVTFRCDPISEHNRLYWYRQTLGQGPEFLTYFQNEAQLEKSRLLSDRFSAERPKGSFSTLEIQRTEQGDSAMYLCASVLAGYNEQFFGPGTRLTVL.